Below are 7 T cell receptor beta chains sequenced from a single sample in a study of beta chain features in type 1 diabetes. General study points: Type 1 diabetes patients showed a moderate but significant shortening of TCRB CDR3s in all four CD4+ subsets.

Investigators reverse transcribed all isolated RNA, so they sequenced expressed TCRB transcripts. TCRdb's copy holds only in-frame clones and misses some; the assay was immunoSEQ multiplex PCR. The data show roughly 300,000 clones, approximately 10% seen once. These receptors are not linked to any known antigen. Sequencing was done on a sample of central memory CD4+ T cells from blood. These receptors were obtained from a man aged 25-45 years with type 1 diabetes.

The sample holds many counts of this clone. Other DNA variants within this sample encode the same CDR3. The V gene is TRBV28, the J gene TRBJ1-4; 9 bases are shared with TRBD1. The CDR3 has 15 residues. Germline lookup yields CDR1 MDHEN and CDR2 SYDVKM. With 8 bases clipped from V and 6 bases from J, the junction kept 10 bases outside the gene matches. Here the CDR3 reads CASSLVGQGDEKLFF. CDR3 in DNA: TGTGCCAGCTCTCTGGTGGGACAGGGAGATGAAAAACTGTTTTTT.

This clone has only a few counts. This chain links TRBV7-9 with TRBJ1-6; tentatively, D is TRBD1 (5 bases). Trimming pared 2 bases from V and 8 bases from J, leaving 13 bases between. The CDR3 has 15 residues. CDR1 and CDR2 (germline): SEHNR, FQNEAQ (reference sequence). The CDR3: CASSLMSGLDSPLHF. The CDR3 nucleotides are TGTGCCAGCAGCTTAATGTCAGGGCTAGATTCACCCCTCCACTTT.

This clone was counted ten times or more. The chain employs TRBV5-1 and TRBJ1-6, with a weak D call TRBD1 (5 bases). Trimming pared 4 bases from V and 9 bases from J, leaving 17 bases between. This CDR3 region has 15 residues. Germline V CDR1 and CDR2: SGHRS, YFSETQ. The CDR3, as DNA: TGCGCCAGCAGCGAGCAGGGCTTGGCGGGTTCACCCCTCCACTTT. This sequence encodes CASSEQGLAGSPLHF.

This clone was counted a few times. The chain combines TRBV5-1 with TRBJ2-7, with 10 bases that match TRBD1. CDR1 is SGHRS, CDR2 YFSETQ, per germline. V shed 7 bases, J shed 4 bases, and the junction held 8 bases outside the gene matches. The CDR3 extends over 14 amino acids. The CDR3 is CASARPGQGYEQYF. The CDR3 region has the DNA TGCGCCAGCGCCAGACCGGGACAGGGGTACGAGCAGTACTTC.

This clone was found a few times. The rearrangement joins TRBV7-2 to TRBJ2-5, with no clear D. This CDR3 is 14 amino acids long. V was cut by 5 bases and J by 5 bases, with 15 bases left in between. CDR1 is SGHTA and CDR2 is FQGNSA in the germline V gene. The CDR3 bases are TGTGCCAGCAGCCCGGGTGTTCCTGGGGAGACCCAGTACTTC. This sequence encodes CASSPGVPGETQYF.

This clone has just a few counts. This sequence joins TRBV6-5 and TRBJ1-1; D may be TRBD1 (6 bases). Trimming pared 8 bases from V and 0 bases from J, leaving 13 bases between. The CDR3 runs to 14 residues. Germline V gene lookup returns CDR1 MNHEY and CDR2 SVGAGI. This chain's CDR3 is CASCQDSLNTEAFF. The CDR3 DNA reads TGTGCCAGCTGTCAGGACAGCTTGAACACTGAAGCTTTCTTT.

This clone showed up many times. The V and J genes are TRBV14 and TRBJ2-3; D uncertain. Germline lookup yields CDR1 SGHDN and CDR2 FVKESK. V lost 5 bases, J lost 1 base, and 10 bases lay in between. The CDR3 loop spans 14 amino acids. This CDR3 reads CASSIGWGTDTQYF. The CDR3 DNA reads as TGTGCCAGCAGCATAGGGTGGGGCACAGATACGCAGTATTTT.